This T cell receptor (beta chain) originates from a study of T cells in Graves' hyperthyroidism and ophthalmopathy. Study-wide points: Blood held most thyroid clonotypes expanded above 0.001 frequency.

This clonotype was observed at least ten times. Its antigen remains unidentified. Absent ophthalmopathy progression within 18 months defined stable Graves' hyperthyroidism. Diagnostic assessment was based on clinical symptoms, serum thyroxine and TRAb, thyroid ultrasound and orbital computed tomography. CDR1 is SQVTM, CDR2 ANQGSEA, per germline. V lost 5 bases, J lost 5 bases, and 12 bases lay in between. The CDR3 runs 12 residues. Amplified regions were TCR beta CDR3 sequences from RNA transcripts. The HTBI set primed first-round TCR CDR3 RT-PCR. MiXCR, run by TCRdb on the multiplex PCR reads, gives a single entry per CDR3 protein. The sample lists some 510,000 distinct CDR3 sequences, 35% to 55% occurring once.

What was sequenced was peripheral blood or thyroid tissue (not recorded which). The V and J genes are TRBV29-1 and TRBJ2-5; D is tentatively TRBD1 or TRBD2 (5 bases each). This TCR came from a woman under 30 with Graves' hyperthyroidism. This chain's CDR3 is CSVRTRRETQYF. CDR3 nucleotides: TGCAGCGTTCGGACAAGGAGGGAGACCCAGTACTTC.